These 25 T cell receptor beta chains share one sample of origin, sequenced in a study of vaccination and CD4 T cells after COVID-19. Treatment defined: roughly 11-day PBMC culture with coronavirus spike peptide pools or control peptides (ViraFEST assay). CD4+ T lymphocytes from the unexposed donor were collected before the COVID-19 pandemic (2011-2018). CD4+ T cells that had been cultured provided DNA sequenced with the Oncomine TCR Beta short-read assay. TCRdb reanalysed the PCR reads using MiXCR and keeps one entry per CDR3 protein. In the table there are about 7,000 distinct CDR3 sequences, approximately 33% of which are singletons. What these receptors recognize is not known. Sequencing was done on a sample of CD4+ T cells from blood, cultured in vitro. All receptors come from a human donor in good health.

The rearrangement uses TRBV12-3 or TRBV12-4 and TRBJ1-6; D uncertain. This CDR3 has 13 residues. V was clipped by 5 bases and J by 10 bases, with 12 bases between them. The CDR3 DNA is TGTGCCAGCAGTCTCATTCTGAGGTCACCCCTCCACTTT. This gives the protein CASSLILRSPLHF.

This clonotype was seen a handful of times. V usage is TRBV27 and J usage is TRBJ2-7; the D gene could be TRBD1 or TRBD2 (5 bases each). Trimming cost V 0 bases and J 3 bases, with 12 bases left between them. The CDR3 covers 15 residues. The germline CDR1 and CDR2 sequences are MNHEY and SMNVEV (reference sequence). The CDR3 reads CASSLSRGAVYEQYF. CDR3 DNA: TGTGCCAGCAGTTTATCGCGAGGGGCAGTCTACGAGCAGTACTTC.

CDR3 amino acids: CASSYGDREQFF. The CDR3 DNA follows: TGTGCCAGCAGTTACGGGGACAGGGAGCAGTTCTTC. This chain joins TRBV6-2 or TRBV6-3 and TRBJ2-1; 8 bases are a match to TRBD1. The ends lost 2 bases at V and 10 bases at J; junction bases unmatched: 1. CDR3 size: 12 residues. Per germline, CDR1 MNHEY and CDR2 SVGEGT.

The gene calls are TRBV6-2 or TRBV6-3 and TRBJ2-3; a possible D gene is TRBD1 (5 bases). The germline gives CDR1 MNHEY, CDR2 SVGEGT. The CDR3 consists of 15 residues. V was pared by 1 base and J by 6 bases, with 14 bases between. The CDR3 reads CASSYFGRERDTQYF. CDR3 nucleotides: TGTGCCAGCAGTTACTTCGGCAGGGAACGTGATACGCAGTATTTT.

This clonotype was counted a few times. This chain links TRBV2 with TRBJ1-5, with D perhaps TRBD1 (6 bases). The CDR3 has 13 amino acids. The ends were cut back, 7 bases at V and 4 bases at J, with 11 bases in the middle. Germline V gene sequence: CDR1 SNHLY, CDR2 FYNNEI. CDR3 DNA sequence: TGTGCCAGCACTAGTACAGGGAATCAGCCCCAGCATTTT. Its protein product is CASTSTGNQPQHF.

This clonotype has a handful of counts. This chain links TRBV2 with TRBJ2-7; a weak D match, TRBD1 (5 bases). V dropped 5 bases and J dropped 3 bases, with 11 bases sitting between them. Germline values: CDR1 SNHLY, CDR2 FYNNEI. CDR3 length equals 13 residues. CDR3 DNA sequence: TGTGCCAGCAGTATATACAGGAACTACGAGCAGTACTTC. This gives the protein CASSIYRNYEQYF.

The V call is TRBV12-3 or TRBV12-4, the J call TRBJ1-1; D remains unclear. This CDR3 spans 12 amino acids. Trimming stripped 6 bases from V and 4 bases from J, with 9 bases between. CDR3 sequence: CASSRWTTEAFF. The DNA of the CDR3 is TGTGCCAGCAGCCGGTGGACCACTGAAGCTTTCTTT.

Within the sample, this clonotype is medium-sized. The chain recombines TRBV20-1 with TRBJ1-1; D unresolved. The V end lost 8 bases, the J end lost 1 base, and 11 bases lay between the germline ends. Per germline, CDR1 DFQATT and CDR2 SNEGSKA (reference sequence). The CDR3 extends over 12 amino acids. The CDR3 here is CSPGDTNTEAFF. In nucleotides, the CDR3 is TGCAGTCCCGGTGACACGAACACTGAAGCTTTCTTT.

This clonotype showed up just a few times. The rearrangement links TRBV20-1 to TRBJ1-1; a weak D match, TRBD1 (5 bases). The CDR3 spans 14 residues. V lost 6 bases to trimming and J lost 3 bases, with 17 bases between them. The germline gives CDR1 DFQATT, CDR2 SNEGSKA (reference sequence). The CDR3 coding sequence is TGCAGTGCACAGGACGGGGGAGCCTACACTGAAGCTTTCTTT. Residues: CSAQDGGAYTEAFF.

V is TRBV27 and J is TRBJ2-5; D could derive from TRBD1 or TRBD2 (5 bases each). The CDR3 is made up of 14 amino acids. Germline lookup yields CDR1 MNHEY and CDR2 SMNVEV (reference sequence). V was shortened by 3 bases and J by 5 bases, with 13 bases between the two germline ends. CDR3: CASSFSGTWETQYF. CDR3 nucleotides: TGTGCCAGCAGTTTTTCCGGGACCTGGGAGACCCAGTACTTC.

This clonotype appeared once. This chain links TRBV6-1 with TRBJ2-7; 9 positions agree with TRBD1. With V trimmed by 6 bases and J by 4 bases, 7 bases remained unmatched. Per the germline V gene, CDR1 is MNHNS and CDR2 is SASEGT. The CDR3 extends over 14 amino acids. The CDR3, as DNA: TGTGCCAGCAGATCCGGGACAGGGTTGTACGAGCAGTACTTC. Translating gives CASRSGTGLYEQYF.

The chain recombines TRBV12-3 or TRBV12-4 with TRBJ2-3; the match to TRBD2 covers 12 bases. The CDR3 contains 14 residues. V shed 7 bases and J 6 bases; nucleotides not matched to a gene: 5. CDR3 nucleotides: TGTGCCAGCACTCTAGCGGGGGGGCCCGATACGCAGTATTTT. The encoded protein is CASTLAGGPDTQYF.

The chain combines TRBV7-8 with TRBJ1-1, with 7 bases identical to TRBD1. CDR3 length: 13 amino acids. J gave up 4 bases and V 6 bases, and 5 bases lay outside the gene matches. The germline CDR1 and CDR2 sequences are SGHVS and FQNEAQ. CDR3 in amino acids: CASRPGGTTEAFF. Here the CDR3 DNA reads TGTGCCAGCAGGCCAGGGGGGACCACTGAAGCTTTCTTT.

The chain uses TRBV28 and TRBJ2-3; 9 positions agree with TRBD2. Losses at the gene ends were 5 bases for V and 6 bases for J; bases not matched to a gene: 9. Germline values: CDR1 MDHEN, CDR2 SYDVKM. This CDR3 comprises 15 residues. The CDR3 DNA reads as TGTGCCAGCAGTCCAGCCGGGACTAGCAAGGATACGCAGTATTTT. Protein: CASSPAGTSKDTQYF.

The V call is TRBV6-1, the J call TRBJ1-2; 8 nucleotides agree with TRBD1. The V segment lost 7 bases and the J segment 8 bases; nucleotides outside the gene matches: 9. The CDR3 has 13 residues. In germline, CDR1 is MNHNS, CDR2 SASEGT. In DNA, the CDR3 is TGTGCCAGCACTCCACGGGACAGGCACGGCTACACCTTC. Translated, it gives CASTPRDRHGYTF.

This chain uses TRBV29-1 with TRBJ1-1; unclear D gene. Germline V CDR1 and CDR2: SQVTM, ANQGSEA. The CDR3 has 13 amino acids. Trimming removed 3 bases at V and 1 base at J, with 9 bases between. The CDR3 sequence: CSVELNPNTEAFF. In nucleotides, the CDR3 is TGCAGCGTTGAGTTAAACCCGAACACTGAAGCTTTCTTT.

This clonotype was detected a few times. This chain joins TRBV2 and TRBJ2-1, with D unclear. V was clipped by 2 bases and J by 9 bases, with 5 bases between them. CDR1 is SNHLY and CDR2 is FYNNEI in the germline V gene. There are 11 residues in the CDR3. The CDR3 here is CASSEQVEQFF. Written as DNA, the CDR3 is TGTGCCAGCAGTGAACAAGTTGAGCAGTTCTTC. Filled out from reference TRBV2 and TRBJ2-1, the complete variable domain reads EPEVTQTPSHQVTQMGQEVILRCVPISNHLYFYWYRQILGQKVEFLVSFYNNEISEKSEIFDDQFSVERPDGSNFTLKIRSTKLEDSAMYFCASSEQVEQFFGPGTRLTVL.

The chain employs TRBV30 and TRBJ1-2; unclear D gene. There are 12 residues in the CDR3. The germline V gene encodes CDR1 GTSNPN and CDR2 SVGIG (reference sequence). Deletions cut 3 bases from V and 6 bases from J, with 11 bases between. In DNA, the CDR3 is TGTGCCTGGAGCCTCACCCTAAATGGCTACACCTTC. Amino acid sequence: CAWSLTLNGYTF.

The chain employs TRBV6-1 and TRBJ2-7; D uncertain. The CDR3 spans 16 residues. CDR1 and CDR2 from the germline V gene are MNHNS and SASEGT. The V gene lost 0 bases and the J gene lost 3 bases, with 15 bases spanning the gap. In DNA form, the CDR3 reads TGTGCCAGCAGTGAAGCGCATAGCCAGACAAACTACGAGCAGTACTTC. It codes for CASSEAHSQTNYEQYF.

This clonotype was picked up a small number of times. The chain links TRBV6-1 to TRBJ1-3; no reliable D call. Trimming cost V 7 bases and J 0 bases, with 13 bases left between them. There are 15 residues in the CDR3. From germline, CDR1 is MNHNS and CDR2 SASEGT. CDR3 nucleotides: TGTGCCAGCAACGATAAGGGTTTCTCTGGAAACACCATATATTTT. It yields the protein CASNDKGFSGNTIYF.

This clonotype was observed a handful of times. This sequence joins TRBV20-1 and TRBJ1-1; D not resolved. Trimming removed 3 bases at V and 0 bases at J, with 11 bases between. This CDR3 comprises 14 residues. In germline, CDR1 is DFQATT, CDR2 SNEGSKA (reference sequence). This chain's CDR3 is CSASPSGLNTEAFF. DNA of the CDR3: TGCAGTGCTAGCCCGTCAGGTCTGAACACTGAAGCTTTCTTT.

CDR3 residues: CASAPSGSGGATDTQYF. The CDR3 DNA is TGCGCCAGCGCCCCTAGCGGGAGCGGGGGGGCCACAGATACGCAGTATTTT. The gene calls are TRBV5-1 and TRBJ2-3; 10 bases are shared with TRBD2. Germline CDR1 is SGHRS and CDR2 is YFSETQ. V was clipped by 7 bases and J by 2 bases; unmatched bases: 13. The length of the CDR3 is 17 residues.

V gene TRBV2 combines with J gene TRBJ2-1; the D gene is possibly TRBD2 (5 bases). CDR1 is SNHLY and CDR2 is FYNNEI in the germline V gene. V was clipped by 6 bases and J by 8 bases, with 14 bases between them. The CDR3 extends over 13 amino acids. This CDR3 is CASRLGLSYEQFF. CDR3 nucleotides: TGTGCCAGCAGACTAGGCCTAAGCTATGAGCAGTTCTTC.

This chain connects TRBV21-1 to TRBJ2-7; the table's D call TRBD1 went unverified against the DNA. TRBV21-1 is reported as a pseudogene. The length of the CDR3 is 17 residues. CDR3 amino acids: CASSKEGAPKYSYEQYF. In DNA form, the CDR3 reads TGTGCCAGCAGCAAAGAGGGGGCTCCTAAGTACTCCTACGAGCAGTACTTC.

The chain couples TRBV20-1 to TRBJ1-5; tentative D call: TRBD1 (5 bases). Trimming cost V 4 bases and J 4 bases, with 8 bases left between them. This CDR3 comprises 12 residues. In germline, CDR1 is DFQATT, CDR2 SNEGSKA (reference sequence). This CDR3 is CSAIGGNQPQHF. CDR3 DNA: TGCAGTGCTATCGGGGGGAATCAGCCCCAGCATTTT.